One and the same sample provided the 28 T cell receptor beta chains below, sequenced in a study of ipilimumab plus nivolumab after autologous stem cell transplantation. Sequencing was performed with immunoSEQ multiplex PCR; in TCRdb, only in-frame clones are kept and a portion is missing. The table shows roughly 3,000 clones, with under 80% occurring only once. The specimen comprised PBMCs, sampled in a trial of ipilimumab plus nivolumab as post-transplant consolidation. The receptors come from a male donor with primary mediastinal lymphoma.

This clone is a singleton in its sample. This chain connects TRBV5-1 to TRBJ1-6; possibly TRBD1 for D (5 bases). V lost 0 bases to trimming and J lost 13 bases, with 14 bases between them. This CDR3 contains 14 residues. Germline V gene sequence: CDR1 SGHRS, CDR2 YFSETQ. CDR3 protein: CASSLADRTRPLHF. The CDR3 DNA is TGCGCCAGCAGCTTGGCCGACAGAACAAGGCCCCTCCACTTT.

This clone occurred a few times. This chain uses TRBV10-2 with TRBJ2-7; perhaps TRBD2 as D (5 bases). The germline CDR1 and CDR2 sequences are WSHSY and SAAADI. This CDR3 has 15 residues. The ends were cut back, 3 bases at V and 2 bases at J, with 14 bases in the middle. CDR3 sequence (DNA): TGCGCCAGCAGTGACCCGGGGTCTCCTCCCTACGAGCAGTACTTC. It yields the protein CASSDPGSPPYEQYF.

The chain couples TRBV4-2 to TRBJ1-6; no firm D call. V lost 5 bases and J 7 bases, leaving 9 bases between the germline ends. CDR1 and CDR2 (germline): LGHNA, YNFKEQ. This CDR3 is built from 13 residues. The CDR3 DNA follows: TGTGCCAGCAGCTTTGGGGTCAATTCACCCCTCCACTTT. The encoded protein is CASSFGVNSPLHF.

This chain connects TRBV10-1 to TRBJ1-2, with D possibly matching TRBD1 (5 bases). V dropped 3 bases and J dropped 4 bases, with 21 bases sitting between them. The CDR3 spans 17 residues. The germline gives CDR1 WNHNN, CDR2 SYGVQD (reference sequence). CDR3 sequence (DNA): TGCGCCAGCAGTGATATTCCGGGACGCCCGATACTCTATGGCTACACCTTC. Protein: CASSDIPGRPILYGYTF.

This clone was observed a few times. The CDR3: CASSPGSWYEQYF. The CDR3, as DNA: TGTGCCAGCAGTCCAGGGTCGTGGTACGAGCAGTACTTC. This chain connects TRBV27 to TRBJ2-7; the D gene is possibly TRBD1 (5 bases). CDR1 is MNHEY, CDR2 SMNVEV, per germline (reference sequence). The V end was cut by 5 bases, the J end by 4 bases, with 12 bases between. The CDR3 length is 13 residues.

The CDR3 region has the DNA TGTGCCAGCAGCGTAGAAGGAGGCACAGGGAACACAGATACGCAGTATTTT. Amino acid sequence: CASSVEGGTGNTDTQYF. The chain links TRBV9 to TRBJ2-3; D may be TRBD1 (6 bases). The germline V and J ends were trimmed by 0 bases and 2 bases, with 16 bases remaining between them. The germline V gene encodes CDR1 SGDLS and CDR2 YYNGEE. The CDR3 sequence is 17 residues long.

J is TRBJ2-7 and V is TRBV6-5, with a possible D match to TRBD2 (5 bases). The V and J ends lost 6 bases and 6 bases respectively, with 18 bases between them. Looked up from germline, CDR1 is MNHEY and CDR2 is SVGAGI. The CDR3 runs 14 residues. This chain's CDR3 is CASRQMGVGGEQYF. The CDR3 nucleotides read TGTGCCAGCAGGCAGATGGGAGTTGGAGGCGAGCAGTACTTC.

CDR3 nucleotides: TGTGCCAGTAGGAAAATCACAGGGGGCATCGGCACTGAAGCTTTCTTT. It codes for CASRKITGGIGTEAFF. This chain connects TRBV19 to TRBJ1-1, with 9 bases aligning to TRBD1. Germline V CDR1 and CDR2: LNHDA, SQIVND (reference sequence). This CDR3 is 16 amino acids long. V lost 6 bases to trimming and J lost 4 bases; unmatched junction nucleotides: 12.

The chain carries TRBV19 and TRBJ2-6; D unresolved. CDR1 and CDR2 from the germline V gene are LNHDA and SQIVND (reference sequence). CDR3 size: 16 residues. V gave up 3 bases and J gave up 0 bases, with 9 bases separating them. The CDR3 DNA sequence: TGTGCCAGTAGTATCGGACGTACCTCTGGGGCCAACGTCCTGACTTTC. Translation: CASSIGRTSGANVLTF. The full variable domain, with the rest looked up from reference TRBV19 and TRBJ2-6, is DGGITQSPKYLFRKEGQNVTLSCEQNLNHDAMYWYRQDPGQGLRLIYYSQIVNDFQKGDIAEGYSVSREKKESFPLTVTSAQKNPTAFYLCASSIGRTSGANVLTFGAGSRLTVL.

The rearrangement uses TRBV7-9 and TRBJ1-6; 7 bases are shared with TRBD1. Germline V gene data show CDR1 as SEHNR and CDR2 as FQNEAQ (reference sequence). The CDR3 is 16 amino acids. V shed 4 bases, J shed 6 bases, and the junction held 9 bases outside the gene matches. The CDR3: CASSSRDSFFNSPLHF. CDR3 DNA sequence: TGTGCCAGCAGCTCCCGGGACAGTTTCTTTAATTCACCCCTCCACTTT.

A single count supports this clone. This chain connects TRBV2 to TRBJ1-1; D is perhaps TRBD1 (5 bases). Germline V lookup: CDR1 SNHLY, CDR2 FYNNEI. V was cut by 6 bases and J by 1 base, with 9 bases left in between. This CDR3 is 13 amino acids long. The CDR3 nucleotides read TGTGCCAGCAGCCTGGGGGAGAACACTGAAGCTTTCTTT. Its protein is CASSLGENTEAFF.

The CDR3, as DNA: TGCGCCAGCAGCACGGACAGGGCGAGCGGCTCCTACGAGCAGTACTTC. Amino acids: CASSTDRASGSYEQYF. The J gene is TRBJ2-7, the V gene TRBV4-1, with TRBD1 matching over 8 bases. Per the germline V gene, CDR1 is MGHRA and CDR2 is YSYEKL. Trimming took 5 bases from V and 0 from J; bases not matched to a gene: 9. The CDR3 has 16 amino acids.

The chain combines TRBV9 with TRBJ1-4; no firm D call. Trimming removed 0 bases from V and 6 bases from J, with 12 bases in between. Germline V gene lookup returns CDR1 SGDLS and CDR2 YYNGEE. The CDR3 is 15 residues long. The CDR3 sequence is CASSVGGSVDEKLFF. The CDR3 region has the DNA TGTGCCAGCAGCGTAGGAGGGTCGGTTGATGAAAAACTGTTTTTT.

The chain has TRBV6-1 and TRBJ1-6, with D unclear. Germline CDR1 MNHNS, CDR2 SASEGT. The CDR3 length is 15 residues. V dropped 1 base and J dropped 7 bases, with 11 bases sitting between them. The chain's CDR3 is CASSEVEGGNSPLHF. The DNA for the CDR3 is TGTGCCAGCAGTGAAGTCGAAGGCGGCAATTCACCCCTCCACTTT.

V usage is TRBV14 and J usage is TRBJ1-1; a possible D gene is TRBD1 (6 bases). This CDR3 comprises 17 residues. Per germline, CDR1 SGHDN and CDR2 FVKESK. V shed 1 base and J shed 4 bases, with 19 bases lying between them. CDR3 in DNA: TGTGCCAGCAGCCAAGCTACCTGCGGGGGGGGGCTCACTGAAGCTTTCTTT. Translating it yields CASSQATCGGGLTEAFF.

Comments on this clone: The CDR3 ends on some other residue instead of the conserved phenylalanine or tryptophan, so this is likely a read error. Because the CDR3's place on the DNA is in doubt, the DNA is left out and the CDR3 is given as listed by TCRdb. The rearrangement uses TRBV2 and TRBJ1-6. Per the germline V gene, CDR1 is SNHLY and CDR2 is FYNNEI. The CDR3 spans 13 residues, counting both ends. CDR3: CASSLKEGTGPRI.

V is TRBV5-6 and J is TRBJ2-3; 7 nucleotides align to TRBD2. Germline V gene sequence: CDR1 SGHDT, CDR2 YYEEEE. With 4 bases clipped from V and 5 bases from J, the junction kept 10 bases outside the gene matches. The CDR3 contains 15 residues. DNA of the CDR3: TGTGCCAGCAGCCTCGCGGGGGTAGCGAGAGATACGCAGTATTTT. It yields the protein CASSLAGVARDTQYF.

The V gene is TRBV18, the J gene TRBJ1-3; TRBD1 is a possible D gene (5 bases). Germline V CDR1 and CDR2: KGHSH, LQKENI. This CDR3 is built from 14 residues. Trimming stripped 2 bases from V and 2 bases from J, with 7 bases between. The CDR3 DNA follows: TGTGCCAGCTCACCAGCGGGGGCTGGAAACACCATATATTTT. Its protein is CASSPAGAGNTIYF.

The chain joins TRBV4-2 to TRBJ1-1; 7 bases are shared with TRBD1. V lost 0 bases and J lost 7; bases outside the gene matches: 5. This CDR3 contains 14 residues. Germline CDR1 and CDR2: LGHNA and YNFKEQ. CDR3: CASSQDRDSGEAFF. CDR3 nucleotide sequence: TGTGCCAGCAGCCAAGATCGGGACAGTGGTGAAGCTTTCTTT.

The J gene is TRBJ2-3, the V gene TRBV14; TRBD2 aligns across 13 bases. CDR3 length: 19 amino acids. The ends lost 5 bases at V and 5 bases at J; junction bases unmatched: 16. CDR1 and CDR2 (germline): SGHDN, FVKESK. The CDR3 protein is CASSTRKLTSGGFLDTQYF. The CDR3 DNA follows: TGTGCCAGCAGCACGCGCAAATTGACTAGCGGGGGGTTCTTAGATACGCAGTATTTT.

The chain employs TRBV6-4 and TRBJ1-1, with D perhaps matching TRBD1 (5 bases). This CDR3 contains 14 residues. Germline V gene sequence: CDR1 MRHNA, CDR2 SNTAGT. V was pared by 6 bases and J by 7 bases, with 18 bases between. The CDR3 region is CASRPEVGAGEAFF. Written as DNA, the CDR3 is TGTGCCAGCAGACCCGAGGTAGGGGCAGGTGAAGCTTTCTTT.

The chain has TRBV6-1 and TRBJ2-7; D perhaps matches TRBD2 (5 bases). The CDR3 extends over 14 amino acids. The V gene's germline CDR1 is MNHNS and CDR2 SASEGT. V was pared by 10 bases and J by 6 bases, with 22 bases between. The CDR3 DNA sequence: TGTGCCACGATAATGAGCGGAGTTGTCGGCGAGCAGTACTTC. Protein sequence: CATIMSGVVGEQYF.

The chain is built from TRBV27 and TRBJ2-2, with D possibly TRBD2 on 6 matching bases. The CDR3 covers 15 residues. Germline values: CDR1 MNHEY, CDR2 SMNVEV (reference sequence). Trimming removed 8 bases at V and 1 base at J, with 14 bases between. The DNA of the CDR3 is TGTGCCAGCGGATTAGCGGTAAAGAACACCGGGGAGCTGTTTTTT. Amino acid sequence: CASGLAVKNTGELFF.

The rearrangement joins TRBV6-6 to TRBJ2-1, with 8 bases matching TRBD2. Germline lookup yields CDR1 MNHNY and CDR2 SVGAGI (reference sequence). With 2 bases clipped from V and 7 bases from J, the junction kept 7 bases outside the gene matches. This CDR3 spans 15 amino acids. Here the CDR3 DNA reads TGTGCCAGCAGTTACGGAGAACTAGCGGTTAATGAGCAGTTCTTC. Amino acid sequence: CASSYGELAVNEQFF.

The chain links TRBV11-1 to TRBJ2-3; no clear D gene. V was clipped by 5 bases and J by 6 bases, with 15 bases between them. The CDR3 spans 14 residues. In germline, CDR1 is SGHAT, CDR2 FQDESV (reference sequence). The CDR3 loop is CASSRTSKTDTQYF. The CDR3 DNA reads TGTGCCAGCAGCCGCACCTCCAAAACTGATACGCAGTATTTT.

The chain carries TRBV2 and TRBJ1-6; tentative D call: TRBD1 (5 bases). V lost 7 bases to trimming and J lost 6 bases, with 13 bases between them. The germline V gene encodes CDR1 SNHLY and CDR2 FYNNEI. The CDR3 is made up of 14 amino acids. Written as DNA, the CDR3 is TGTGCCAGCATGGGCGGGGGGTCTAATTCACCCCTCCACTTT. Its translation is CASMGGGSNSPLHF. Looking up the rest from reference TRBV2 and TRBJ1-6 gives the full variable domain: EPEVTQTPSHQVTQMGQEVILRCVPISNHLYFYWYRQILGQKVEFLVSFYNNEISEKSEIFDDQFSVERPDGSNFTLKIRSTKLEDSAMYFCASMGGGSNSPLHFGNGTRLTVT.

The CDR3 sequence: CASSLGSLRGETQYF. In DNA form, the CDR3 reads TGTGCCAGCAGCTTAGGTAGCCTTCGGGGAGAGACCCAGTACTTC. The rearrangement links TRBV7-9 to TRBJ2-5; D may be TRBD2 (5 bases). V lost 1 base and J lost 4, with 13 bases in between. Germline V gene sequence: CDR1 SEHNR, CDR2 FQNEAQ (reference sequence). CDR3 size: 15 residues. Based on the CDR3 plus reference TRBV7-9 and TRBJ2-5, the full variable domain is DTGVSQNPRHKITKRGQNVTFRCDPISEHNRLYWYRQTLGQGPEFLTYFQNEAQLEKSRLLSDRFSAERPKGSFSTLEIQRTEQGDSAMYLCASSLGSLRGETQYFGPGTRLLVL.

The chain's CDR3 is CASSQPDSGNQPQHF. The CDR3, as DNA: TGTGCCAGCAGCCAACCGGACAGTGGCAATCAGCCCCAGCATTTT. The gene calls are TRBV4-2 and TRBJ1-5; maybe TRBD1 (6 bases). V was clipped by 2 bases and J by 2 bases, with 10 bases between them. CDR1 and CDR2 (germline): LGHNA, YNFKEQ. This CDR3 contains 15 residues.